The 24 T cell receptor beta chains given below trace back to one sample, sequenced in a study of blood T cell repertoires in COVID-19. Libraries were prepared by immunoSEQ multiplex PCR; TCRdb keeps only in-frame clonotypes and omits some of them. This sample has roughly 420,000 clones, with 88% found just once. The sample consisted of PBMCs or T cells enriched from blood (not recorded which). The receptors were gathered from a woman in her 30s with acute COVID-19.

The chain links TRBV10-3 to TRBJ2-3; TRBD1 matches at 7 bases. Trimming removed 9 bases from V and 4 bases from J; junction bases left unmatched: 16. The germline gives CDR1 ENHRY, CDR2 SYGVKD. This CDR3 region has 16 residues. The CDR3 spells CAIKPGQLIAADTQYF. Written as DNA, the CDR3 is TGTGCCATTAAACCGGGACAGCTTATCGCAGCAGATACGCAGTATTTT.

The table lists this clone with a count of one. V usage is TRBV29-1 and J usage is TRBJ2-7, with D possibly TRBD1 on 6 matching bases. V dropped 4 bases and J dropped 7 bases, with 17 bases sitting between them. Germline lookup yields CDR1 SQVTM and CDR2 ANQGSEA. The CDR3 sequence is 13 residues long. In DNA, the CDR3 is TGCAGCGTTGCCGGGGACACTGGACGGGAGCAGTACTTC. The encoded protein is CSVAGDTGREQYF.

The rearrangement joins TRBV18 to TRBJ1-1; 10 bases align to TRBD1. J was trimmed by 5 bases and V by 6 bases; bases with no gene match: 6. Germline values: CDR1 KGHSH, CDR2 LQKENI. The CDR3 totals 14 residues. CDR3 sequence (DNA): TGTGCCAGCTCGGGCGGACAGGGGGGAACTGAAGCTTTCTTT. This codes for CASSGGQGGTEAFF.

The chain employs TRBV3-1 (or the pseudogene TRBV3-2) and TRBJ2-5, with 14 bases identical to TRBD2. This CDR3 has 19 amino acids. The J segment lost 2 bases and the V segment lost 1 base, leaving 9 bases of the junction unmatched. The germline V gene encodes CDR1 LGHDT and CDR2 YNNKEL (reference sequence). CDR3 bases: TGTGCCAGCAGCCAAGGAAGACTAGCGGGGGGGACATATCAAGAGACCCAGTACTTC. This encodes CASSQGRLAGGTYQETQYF.

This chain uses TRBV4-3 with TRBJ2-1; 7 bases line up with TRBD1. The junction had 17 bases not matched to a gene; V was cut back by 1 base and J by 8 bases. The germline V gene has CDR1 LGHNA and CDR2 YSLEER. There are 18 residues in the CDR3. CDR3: CASSQGTQQGMSMYEQFF. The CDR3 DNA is TGCGCCAGCAGCCAAGGGACCCAACAGGGGATGTCTATGTATGAGCAGTTCTTC.

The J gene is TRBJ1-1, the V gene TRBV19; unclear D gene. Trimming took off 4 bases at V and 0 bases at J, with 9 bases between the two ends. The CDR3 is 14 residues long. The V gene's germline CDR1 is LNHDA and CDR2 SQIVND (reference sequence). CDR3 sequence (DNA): TGTGCCAGTAGTAATGAATCAGTGAACACTGAAGCTTTCTTT. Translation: CASSNESVNTEAFF.

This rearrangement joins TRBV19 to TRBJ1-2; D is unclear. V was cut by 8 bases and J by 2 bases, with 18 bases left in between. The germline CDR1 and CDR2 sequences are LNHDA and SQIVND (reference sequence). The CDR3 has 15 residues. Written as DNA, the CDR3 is TGTGCCAGTCACCCCATTACCAACCTAAACTATGGCTACACCTTC. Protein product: CASHPITNLNYGYTF.

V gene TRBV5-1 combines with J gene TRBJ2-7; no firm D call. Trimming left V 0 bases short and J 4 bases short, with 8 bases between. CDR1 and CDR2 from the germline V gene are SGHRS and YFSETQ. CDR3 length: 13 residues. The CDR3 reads CASSLGYSYEQYF. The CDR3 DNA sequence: TGCGCCAGCAGCTTGGGGTATAGTTACGAGCAGTACTTC.

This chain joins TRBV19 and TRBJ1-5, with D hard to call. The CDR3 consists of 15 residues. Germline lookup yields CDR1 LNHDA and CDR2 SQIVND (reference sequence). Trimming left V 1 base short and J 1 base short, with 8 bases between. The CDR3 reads CASSIVWRSNQPQHF. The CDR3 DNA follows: TGTGCCAGTAGTATAGTTTGGAGGAGCAATCAGCCCCAGCATTTT.

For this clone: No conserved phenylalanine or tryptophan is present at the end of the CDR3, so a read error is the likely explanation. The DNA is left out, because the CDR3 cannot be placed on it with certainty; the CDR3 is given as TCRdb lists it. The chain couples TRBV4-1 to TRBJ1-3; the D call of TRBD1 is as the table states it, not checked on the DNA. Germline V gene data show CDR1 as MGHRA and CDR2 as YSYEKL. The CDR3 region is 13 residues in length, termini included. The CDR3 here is CASSHESGTGRVI.

The chain's CDR3 is CASSFDTAGNTGELFF. The CDR3 DNA reads TGTGCCAGCAGCTTTGATACAGCGGGGAACACCGGGGAGCTGTTTTTT. The chain carries TRBV7-9 and TRBJ2-2, with D perhaps matching TRBD2 (6 bases). Germline CDR1 reads SEHNR; CDR2 reads FQNEAQ (reference sequence). The CDR3 has 16 residues. Trimming removed 3 bases from V and 1 base from J, with 12 bases in between.

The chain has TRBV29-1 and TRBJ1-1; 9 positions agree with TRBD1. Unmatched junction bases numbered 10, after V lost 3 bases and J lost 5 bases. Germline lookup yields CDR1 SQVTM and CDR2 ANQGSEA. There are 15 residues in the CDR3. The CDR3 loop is CSVDSLTGGGTEAFF. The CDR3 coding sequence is TGCAGCGTTGATTCCCTGACAGGGGGGGGAACTGAAGCTTTCTTT. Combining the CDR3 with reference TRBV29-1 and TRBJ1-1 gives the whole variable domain SAVISQKPSRDICQRGTSLTIQCQVDSQVTMMFWYRQQPGQSLTLIATANQGSEATYESGFVIDKFPISRPNLTFSTLTVSNMSPEDSSIYLCSVDSLTGGGTEAFFGQGTRLTVV.

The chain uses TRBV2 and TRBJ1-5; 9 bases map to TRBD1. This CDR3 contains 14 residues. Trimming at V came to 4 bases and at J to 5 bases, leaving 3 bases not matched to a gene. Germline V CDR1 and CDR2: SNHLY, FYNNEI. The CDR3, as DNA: TGTGCCAGCAGTGGGGACAGGGACTATCAGCCCCAGCATTTT. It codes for CASSGDRDYQPQHF.

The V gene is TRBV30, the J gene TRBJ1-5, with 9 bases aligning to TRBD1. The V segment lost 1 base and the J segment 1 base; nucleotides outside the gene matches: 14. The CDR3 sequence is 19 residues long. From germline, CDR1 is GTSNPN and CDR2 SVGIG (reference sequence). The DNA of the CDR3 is TGTGCCTGGAGTGGGGTCGGGACAGGGTCTCACACGAGCAATCAGCCCCAGCATTTT. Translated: CAWSGVGTGSHTSNQPQHF.

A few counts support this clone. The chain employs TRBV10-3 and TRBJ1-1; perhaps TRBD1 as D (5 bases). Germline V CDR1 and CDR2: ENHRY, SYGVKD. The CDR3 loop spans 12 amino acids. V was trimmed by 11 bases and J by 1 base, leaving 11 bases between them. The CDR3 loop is CASLGGNTEAFF. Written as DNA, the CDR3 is TGTGCCTCATTGGGGGGGAACACTGAAGCTTTCTTT.

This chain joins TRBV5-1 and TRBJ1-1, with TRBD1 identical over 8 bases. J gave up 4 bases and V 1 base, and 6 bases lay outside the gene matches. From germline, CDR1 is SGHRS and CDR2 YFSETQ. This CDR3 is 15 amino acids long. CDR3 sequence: CASSLQGASGTEAFF. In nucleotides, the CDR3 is TGCGCCAGCAGCTTGCAGGGGGCTTCTGGCACTGAAGCTTTCTTT.

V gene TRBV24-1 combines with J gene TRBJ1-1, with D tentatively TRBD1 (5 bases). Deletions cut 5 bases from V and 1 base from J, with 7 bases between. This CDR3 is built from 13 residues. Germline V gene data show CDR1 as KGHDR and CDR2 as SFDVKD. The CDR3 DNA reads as TGTGCCACCAGTGGCCAGGGGAACACTGAAGCTTTCTTT. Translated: CATSGQGNTEAFF.

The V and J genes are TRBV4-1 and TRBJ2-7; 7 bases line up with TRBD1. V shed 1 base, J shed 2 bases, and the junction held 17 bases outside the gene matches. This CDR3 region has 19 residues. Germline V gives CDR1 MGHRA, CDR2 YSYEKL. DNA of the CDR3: TGCGCCAGCAGCCAAGTGCTCGTCAGGGGGACCGAAACGCCCTACGAGCAGTACTTC. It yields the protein CASSQVLVRGTETPYEQYF.

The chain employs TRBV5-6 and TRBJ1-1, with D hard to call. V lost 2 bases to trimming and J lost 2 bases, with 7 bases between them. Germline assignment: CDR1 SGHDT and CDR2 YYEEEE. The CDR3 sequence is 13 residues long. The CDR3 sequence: CASSLTQNTEAFF. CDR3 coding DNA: TGTGCCAGCAGCTTAACACAAAACACTGAAGCTTTCTTT.

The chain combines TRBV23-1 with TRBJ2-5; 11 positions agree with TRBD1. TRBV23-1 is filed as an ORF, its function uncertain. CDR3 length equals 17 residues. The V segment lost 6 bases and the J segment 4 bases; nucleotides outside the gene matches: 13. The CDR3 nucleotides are TGCGCCAGCAGACCAAAGACTCGGACAGGGGGCACAGAGACCCAGTACTTC. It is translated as CASRPKTRTGGTETQYF.

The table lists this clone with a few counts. The CDR3 DNA reads TGTGCCCATCACTCCGATCGTGACAATGAGCAGTTCTTC. Amino acids: CAHHSDRDNEQFF. The chain recombines TRBV10-3 with TRBJ2-1; D is undetermined. Trimming took 11 bases from V and 5 from J, leaving 16 bases between them. CDR3 length: 13 amino acids. Germline V gene data show CDR1 as ENHRY and CDR2 as SYGVKD.

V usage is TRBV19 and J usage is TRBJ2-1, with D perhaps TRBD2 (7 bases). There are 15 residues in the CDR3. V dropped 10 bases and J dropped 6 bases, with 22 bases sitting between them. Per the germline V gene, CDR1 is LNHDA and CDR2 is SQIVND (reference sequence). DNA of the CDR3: TGTGCCACCCGCAAACGGGGGGCCACGGGCAATGAGCAGTTCTTC. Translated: CATRKRGATGNEQFF.

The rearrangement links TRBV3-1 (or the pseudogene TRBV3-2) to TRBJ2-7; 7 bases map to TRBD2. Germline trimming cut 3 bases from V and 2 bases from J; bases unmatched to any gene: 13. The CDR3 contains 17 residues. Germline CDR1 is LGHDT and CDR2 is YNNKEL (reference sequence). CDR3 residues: CASSHASAGVAPYEQYF. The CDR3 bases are TGTGCCAGCAGCCACGCCTCGGCGGGGGTGGCTCCCTACGAGCAGTACTTC.

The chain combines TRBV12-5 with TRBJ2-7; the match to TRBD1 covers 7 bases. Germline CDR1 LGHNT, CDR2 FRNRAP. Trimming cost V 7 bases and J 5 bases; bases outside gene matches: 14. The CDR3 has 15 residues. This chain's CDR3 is CASAQFGTVIDEQYF. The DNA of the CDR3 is TGTGCTAGTGCCCAATTCGGGACAGTTATCGACGAGCAGTACTTC.